Below, one TCR beta chain is given with its context. Its antigen is unknown. The data originate from a study of vaccination effects on CD4 cells after COVID-19. Expansion with viral peptide pools was applied to antigen-specific CD4+ T cells by the ViraFEST assay prior to sequencing. The culture ran for about eleven days before CD4+ T cells were isolated. Previously uninfected by SARS-CoV-2, the vaccine recipients also showed negative nucleocapsid antibodies. Profiling relied on immunoSEQ multiplex PCR, and the TCRdb table lists in-frame clones only, not all of them. The sample contains about 25,000 clones, 73% of which appear only once. The sequence came from a human donor who received a COVID-19 vaccine. Sequencing used CD4+ T cells from PBMCs cultured with SARS-CoV-2 spike peptides, obtained before COVID-19 vaccination.

As DNA, the CDR3 is TGTGCCAGCAGCTCGAGCGGGGCAGTTTGGGAGACCCAGTACTTC. Protein sequence: CASSSSGAVWETQYF. The gene calls are TRBV6-2 or TRBV6-3 and TRBJ2-5, with 7 bases that match TRBD2. CDR3 length: 15 residues. The V and J ends lost 6 bases and 5 bases, in that order; junction bases with no gene match: 12. The V gene's germline CDR1 is MNHEY and CDR2 SVGEGT.